The 32 T cell receptor beta chains below come from one sample, sequenced in a study of blood T cell repertoires in COVID-19. Data came from immunoSEQ multiplex PCR; TCRdb stores just in-frame clones and leaves some out. The data contain just over 95,000 clones, 85% to 90% of them seen just once; the ten biggest clones take up 15%. The sequenced sample was peripheral blood. The receptor set was obtained from a human donor in a cohort sampled during active COVID-19.

The chain joins TRBV6-5 to TRBJ1-4, with 8 bases identical to TRBD1. The CDR3 has 14 amino acids. Looked up from germline, CDR1 is MNHEY and CDR2 is SVGAGI. The V and J ends lost 6 bases and 8 bases, in that order; junction bases with no gene match: 8. The DNA for the CDR3 is TGTGCCAGCAGCATCGGGACAGGAGGGGAAAAACTGTTTTTT. Translating gives CASSIGTGGEKLFF.

The chain carries TRBV2 and TRBJ2-7; 10 bases are a match to TRBD1. V was pared by 6 bases and J by 6 bases, with 2 bases of the junction left unmatched. Germline lookup yields CDR1 SNHLY and CDR2 FYNNEI. The CDR3 totals 12 residues. The CDR3 bases are TGTGCCAGCAGGGGGGACAGGGGCGAGCAGTACTTC. Translating it yields CASRGDRGEQYF.

Here the CDR3 DNA reads TGTGCCAGCAGTGAACCGACAGGGGTATACACCGGGGAGCTGTTTTTT. Its protein is CASSEPTGVYTGELFF. J is TRBJ2-2 and V is TRBV25-1; TRBD1 agrees at 8 bases. The CDR3 length is 16 residues. After removal of 2 bases from V and 3 bases from J, the junction contained 5 bases not matched to a gene. The germline CDR1 and CDR2 sequences are MGHDK and SYGVNS.

This chain links TRBV5-1 with TRBJ2-3; possibly TRBD2 for D (6 bases). The CDR3 extends over 14 amino acids. Germline V gene data show CDR1 as SGHRS and CDR2 as YFSETQ. Trimming took off 4 bases at V and 2 bases at J, with 11 bases between the two ends. CDR3 bases: TGCGCCAGCAGCATTAGCGGAGCCACAGATACGCAGTATTTT. This codes for CASSISGATDTQYF.

The CDR3 coding sequence is TGTGCCAGTAGTATAAATGGCAGGGGGCGCGGTGAGACCCAGTACTTC. Translated, it gives CASSINGRGRGETQYF. The chain recombines TRBV19 with TRBJ2-5; 8 bases line up with TRBD1. The V gene end was trimmed by 2 bases and the J gene end by 5 bases; junction bases not matched to a gene: 10. CDR3 length equals 16 residues. Germline V lookup: CDR1 LNHDA, CDR2 SQIVND (reference sequence).

The chain links TRBV9 to TRBJ1-2, with D maybe TRBD1 (6 bases). Deletions cut 3 bases from V and 6 bases from J, with 9 bases between. The CDR3 runs 12 residues. Germline CDR1 is SGDLS and CDR2 is YYNGEE. This chain's CDR3 is CASSANRDGYTF. The CDR3 DNA sequence: TGTGCCAGCAGCGCGAACAGGGATGGCTACACCTTC.

The rearrangement links TRBV19 to TRBJ2-7; 7 bases map to TRBD2. V lost 1 base to trimming and J lost 0 bases; unmatched junction nucleotides: 3. CDR1 LNHDA and CDR2 SQIVND come from the germline V gene (reference sequence). The CDR3 has 15 amino acids. The CDR3 is CASSIGGTNSYEQYF. The CDR3 region has the DNA TGTGCCAGTAGTATAGGGGGGACTAACTCCTACGAGCAGTACTTC.

This chain joins TRBV2 and TRBJ2-1; 9 positions agree with TRBD1. The junction had 10 bases not matched to a gene; V was cut back by 6 bases and J by 7 bases. CDR3 length: 15 residues. The germline CDR1 and CDR2 sequences are SNHLY and FYNNEI. The CDR3 nucleotides read TGTGCCAGCAGGGGGACAGGGTCGGGGGCAAATGAGCAGTTCTTC. This gives the protein CASRGTGSGANEQFF.

The chain joins TRBV9 to TRBJ2-4; D is unclear. This CDR3 comprises 15 residues. V dropped 0 bases and J dropped 9 bases, with 16 bases sitting between them. From germline, CDR1 is SGDLS and CDR2 YYNGEE. The CDR3 here is CASSVGGSQAAIQYF. The CDR3 DNA sequence: TGTGCCAGCAGCGTAGGAGGTTCGCAAGCTGCCATTCAGTACTTC.

The chain employs TRBV30 and TRBJ2-2; 7 bases are a match to TRBD1. Looked up from germline, CDR1 is GTSNPN and CDR2 is SVGIG (reference sequence). Trimming removed 3 bases from V and 6 bases from J; junction bases left unmatched: 10. The CDR3 is made up of 15 amino acids. The CDR3 here is CAWRGDSWVAGELFF. In nucleotides, the CDR3 is TGTGCCTGGAGGGGGGACAGTTGGGTGGCCGGGGAGCTGTTTTTT.

The J gene is TRBJ2-5, the V gene TRBV6-6; TRBD2 is a possible D gene (5 bases). CDR3 length equals 13 residues. The V gene's germline CDR1 is MNHNY and CDR2 SVGAGI (reference sequence). V was cut by 5 bases and J by 3 bases, with 10 bases left in between. The CDR3 nucleotides are TGTGCCAGCAGTGTGTGGGAGAAAGAGACCCAGTACTTC. Protein product: CASSVWEKETQYF.

The chain recombines TRBV10-2 with TRBJ1-1, with D possibly being TRBD1 (5 bases). This CDR3 comprises 17 residues. Trimming shortened V by 0 bases and J by 6 bases, and 20 bases separated the two germline ends. Germline V gives CDR1 WSHSY, CDR2 SAAADI. The CDR3 loop reads CASSESIPRQSMPEAFF. In DNA, the CDR3 is TGCGCCAGCAGTGAGTCAATTCCAAGACAGAGTATGCCTGAAGCTTTCTTT.

CDR3 DNA: TGTGCCAGCAGTAGCGGGGCCAAAAACATTCAGTACTTC. It encodes CASSSGAKNIQYF. The chain recombines TRBV7-2 with TRBJ2-4; 7 bases line up with TRBD2. Germline assignment: CDR1 SGHTA and CDR2 FQGNSA. The CDR3 is made up of 13 amino acids. Trimming cost V 6 bases and J 1 base; bases outside gene matches: 0. The entire variable domain, with the rest obtained from reference TRBV7-2 and TRBJ2-4, is as follows: GAGVSQSPSNKVTEKGKDVELRCDPISGHTALYWYRQSLGQGLEFLIYFQGNSAPDKSGLPSDRFSAERTGGSVSTLTIQRTQQEDSAVYLCASSSGAKNIQYFGAGTRLSVL.

This clone has a single count. The chain employs TRBV4-1 and TRBJ1-1; the match to TRBD1 covers 7 bases. Germline V gene data show CDR1 as MGHRA and CDR2 as YSYEKL. The CDR3 runs 14 residues. V gave up 3 bases and J gave up 5 bases; unmatched junction bases: 6. The CDR3 region is CASSHTGARTEAFF. CDR3 nucleotide sequence: TGCGCCAGCAGCCACACAGGGGCGCGTACTGAAGCTTTCTTT.

V is TRBV7-9 and J is TRBJ1-6; D might be TRBD1 (5 bases). The germline V gene has CDR1 SEHNR and CDR2 FQNEAQ (reference sequence). This CDR3 is built from 14 residues. The ends were cut back, 5 bases at V and 3 bases at J, with 8 bases in the middle. CDR3 DNA: TGTGCCAGCAGCGAGGGACTCTATAATTCACCCCTCCACTTT. Protein product: CASSEGLYNSPLHF.

This clone is a singleton in its sample. The chain has TRBV9 and TRBJ1-3; TRBD1 aligns across 8 bases. From germline, CDR1 is SGDLS and CDR2 YYNGEE. This CDR3 region has 18 residues. V lost 4 bases to trimming and J lost 1 base; unmatched junction nucleotides: 13. As DNA, the CDR3 is TGTGCCAGCAGCCCCCGGGTTGGGACAGGCGATTCTGGAAACACCATATATTTT. Translation: CASSPRVGTGDSGNTIYF.

V usage is TRBV19 and J usage is TRBJ2-4; 8 nucleotides agree with TRBD2. The ends lost 5 bases at V and 8 bases at J; junction bases unmatched: 20. Germline loops: CDR1 LNHDA, CDR2 SQIVND (reference sequence). This CDR3 has 18 amino acids. The DNA for the CDR3 is TGTGCCAGTAGTCCTGGACTAGCCTTGAATCCCTCCTCTCACATTCAGTACTTC. The encoded protein is CASSPGLALNPSSHIQYF.

V usage is TRBV13 and J usage is TRBJ2-7; TRBD2 matches at 12 bases. Trimming cost V 2 bases and J 4 bases; bases outside gene matches: 3. CDR1 and CDR2 (germline): PRHDT, FYEKMQ (reference sequence). The CDR3 totals 15 residues. CDR3 in amino acids: CASSLRTSGAYEQYF. The CDR3 coding sequence is TGTGCCAGCAGCTTAAGGACTAGCGGGGCATACGAGCAGTACTTC.

This sequence joins TRBV29-1 and TRBJ2-5; no clear D gene. The germline V gene has CDR1 SQVTM and CDR2 ANQGSEA. The CDR3 covers 12 residues. Trimming stripped 6 bases from V and 4 bases from J, with 12 bases between. CDR3 region: CSVSPGVETQYF. The CDR3, as DNA: TGCAGCGTCTCTCCAGGTGTAGAGACCCAGTACTTC.

The gene calls are TRBV6-6 and TRBJ1-6, with a tentative D call TRBD1 (5 bases). Germline CDR1 is MNHNY and CDR2 is SVGAGI (reference sequence). The CDR3 is 14 residues long. V was pared by 2 bases and J by 7 bases, with 9 bases between. In DNA, the CDR3 is TGTGCCAGCAGTTACGCGGAGGGGAATTCACCCCTCCACTTT. Its translation: CASSYAEGNSPLHF.

V is TRBV2 and J is TRBJ2-7, with a possible D match to TRBD1 (6 bases). Trimming pared 5 bases from V and 3 bases from J, leaving 8 bases between. Germline V gene sequence: CDR1 SNHLY, CDR2 FYNNEI. This CDR3 region has 12 residues. Here the CDR3 reads CASSQDSYEQYF. The CDR3 DNA is TGTGCCAGCAGTCAGGACAGCTACGAGCAGTACTTC.

This clone has a single count. V usage is TRBV2 and J usage is TRBJ2-7; 9 bases are shared with TRBD2. The J segment lost 2 bases and the V segment lost 6 bases, leaving 8 bases of the junction unmatched. Germline values: CDR1 SNHLY, CDR2 FYNNEI. CDR3 length: 15 residues. CDR3 sequence (DNA): TGTGCCAGCAGGCCAGCTAGCGGGGCGACCTACGAGCAGTACTTC. This codes for CASRPASGATYEQYF.

The chain joins TRBV7-9 to TRBJ2-1; 11 bases line up with TRBD2. This CDR3 has 15 residues. The germline V gene has CDR1 SEHNR and CDR2 FQNEAQ (reference sequence). J lost 9 bases, V lost 5 bases, and 9 bases had no gene match. CDR3 residues: CASSDLAGGPSEQFF. The CDR3 nucleotides are TGTGCCAGCAGCGACTTAGCGGGAGGGCCTAGTGAGCAGTTCTTC.

The V call is TRBV28, the J call TRBJ1-2, with TRBD1 identical over 10 bases. The CDR3 has 15 amino acids. Germline V lookup: CDR1 MDHEN, CDR2 SYDVKM. V was clipped by 3 bases and J by 7 bases; unmatched bases: 8. The CDR3 protein is CASSLTGGPGLGYTF. The DNA for the CDR3 is TGTGCCAGCAGTTTGACAGGGGGCCCCGGCCTTGGCTACACCTTC.

The chain links TRBV28 to TRBJ1-1; 8 bases are shared with TRBD1. Trimming removed 4 bases from V and 7 bases from J; junction bases left unmatched: 17. The CDR3 runs to 17 residues. Germline CDR1 MDHEN, CDR2 SYDVKM. DNA for the CDR3: TGTGCCAGCAGTTCAATCTTCAGGGGGCGCGGTGAGGATGAAGCTTTCTTT. Protein sequence: CASSSIFRGRGEDEAFF. The full variable domain, with the rest looked up from reference TRBV28 and TRBJ1-1, is DVKVTQSSRYLVKRTGEKVFLECVQDMDHENMFWYRQDPGLGLRLIYFSYDVKMKEKGDIPEGYSVSREKKERFSLILESASTNQTSMYLCASSSIFRGRGEDEAFFGQGTRLTVV.

CDR3 sequence reads: CASKGVTGSEQYF. Here the CDR3 DNA reads TGTGCCAGCAAGGGGGTTACGGGTTCCGAGCAGTACTTC. The chain uses TRBV2 and TRBJ2-7, with TRBD1 as a possible D gene (6 bases). The V gene lost 7 bases and the J gene lost 6 bases, with 16 bases spanning the gap. The V gene's germline CDR1 is SNHLY and CDR2 FYNNEI. The CDR3 runs to 13 residues.

This clone was observed a few times. The chain couples TRBV29-1 to TRBJ2-7; TRBD1 might be the D (5 bases). The CDR3 extends over 13 amino acids. The V gene's germline CDR1 is SQVTM and CDR2 ANQGSEA. V was cut by 4 bases and J by 2 bases, with 12 bases left in between. CDR3 DNA sequence: TGCAGCGTTGCCCACAGGTCTGCCTACGAGCAGTACTTC. It codes for CSVAHRSAYEQYF.

CDR3 sequence (DNA): TGTGCCAGTAGTCCCCGTTTCTCTGGAAACACCATATATTTT. It specifies CASSPRFSGNTIYF. The chain uses TRBV19 and TRBJ1-3; unclear D gene. Germline CDR1 LNHDA, CDR2 SQIVND (reference sequence). There are 14 residues in the CDR3. V was pared by 5 bases and J by 0 bases, with 8 bases between.

Here the CDR3 DNA reads TGTGCCAGCAGTGCGACGGGACAAGGCACAGATACGCAGTATTTT. Protein: CASSATGQGTDTQYF. The V and J genes are TRBV6-6 and TRBJ2-3, with D possibly matching TRBD1 (6 bases). The CDR3 is 15 amino acids. Germline V gene data show CDR1 as MNHNY and CDR2 as SVGAGI (reference sequence). V was trimmed by 5 bases and J by 1 base, leaving 13 bases between them.

This chain connects TRBV9 to TRBJ2-3; tentative D call: TRBD2 (5 bases). CDR1 is SGDLS, CDR2 YYNGEE, per germline. The CDR3 is 16 residues long. The V gene lost 0 bases and the J gene lost 3 bases, with 14 bases spanning the gap. The CDR3 DNA sequence: TGTGCCAGCAGCGTAGACTCTAGCCTAAGGACAGATACGCAGTATTTT. Its translation: CASSVDSSLRTDTQYF.

Notes on this clone: The sample has other DNA sequences that encode this CDR3 too. The genes are TRBV18 and TRBJ1-1, with a possible D match to TRBD1 (5 bases). V lost 6 bases, J lost 1 base, and 9 bases lay in between. Per germline, CDR1 KGHSH and CDR2 LQKENI. There are 13 residues in the CDR3. Here the CDR3 DNA reads TGTGCCAGCTCGCAGCAGGGGAACACTGAAGCTTTCTTT. Its protein is CASSQQGNTEAFF.

The chain is built from TRBV19 and TRBJ2-7; no clear D. The CDR3 length is 11 residues. Germline lookup yields CDR1 LNHDA and CDR2 SQIVND (reference sequence). V was clipped by 1 base and J by 7 bases, with 5 bases between them. CDR3 in DNA: TGTGCCAGTAGTATAGGTCCTGAGCAGTACTTC. Translated: CASSIGPEQYF. Filled out from reference TRBV19 and TRBJ2-7, the complete variable domain reads DGGITQSPKYLFRKEGQNVTLSCEQNLNHDAMYWYRQDPGQGLRLIYYSQIVNDFQKGDIAEGYSVSREKKESFPLTVTSAQKNPTAFYLCASSIGPEQYFGPGTRLTVT.